Sequencing of this T cell receptor (beta chain) was carried out in a study of shared clonotypes between healthy human individuals. Points from the study as a whole: In general, naive subsets displayed greater estimated richness than memory subsets did.

Turning to this clone: Its antigen remains unknown.

The study ran the assay at deep level. This table comes from immunoSEQ multiplex PCR, and its TCRdb copy is limited to in-frame clones, with some not included. The sample carries around 2.5 million clones, 90% to 95% recorded once. Trimming pared 6 bases from V and 4 bases from J, leaving 16 bases between. The germline V gene has CDR1 MDHEN and CDR2 SYDVKM. The CDR3 has 15 amino acids. The chain has TRBV28 and TRBJ1-5, with D hard to call. This TCR derives from a young man in good health. Some clones in this sample may be carry-over from other donors' samples. The sequenced material came from naive CD4+ T cells from PBMCs. The subset was: CD45RA+ positively selected. CDR3 sequence: CASSRADMGNQPQHF. The CDR3 DNA reads TGTGCCAGCAGCCGGGCCGATATGGGGAATCAGCCCCAGCATTTT.